The source of this T cell receptor beta chain is a study of T cells in Graves' hyperthyroidism and ophthalmopathy. Clinicians diagnosed patients from clinical symptoms, serum thyroxine and TRAb, thyroid ultrasound and orbital computed tomography. With regard to this clonotype: Its antigen is unknown.

The CDR3 length is 16 residues. Deletions cut 0 bases from V and 2 bases from J, with 13 bases between. Germline CDR1 is MNHEY and CDR2 is SVGEGT. Points from the study as a whole: Separating ophthalmopathy from stable hyperthyroidism was achieved by a 13 V-J model.

Template material for amplifying TCR beta CDR3 regions consisted of RNA transcripts. When the TCR CDR3 underwent first-round RT-PCR, the HTBI primer set was used. One entry per CDR3 protein results from TCRdb running MiXCR on the multiplex PCR reads. The repertoire includes 600,000 or so distinct CDR3 sequences, around 13% of them detected once, and about an eighth sits in the top ten. The chain has TRBV6-2 or TRBV6-3 and TRBJ1-2; maybe TRBD1 (6 bases). The sequence derives from a woman aged 45 to 65 with Graves' ophthalmopathy. The sample comprised blood. CDR3 residues: CASSYSKPGHNYGYTF. The CDR3 DNA reads TGTGCCAGCAGTTACTCGAAGCCGGGACACAACTATGGCTACACCTTC.